One T cell receptor beta chain is described in this entry. Antigen specificity is unknown. There are 14 residues in the CDR3. J gave up 3 bases and V 4 bases, and 1 base lay outside the gene matches. CDR1 and CDR2 (germline): MNHEY, SVGAGI. This specimen belongs to a study of cytomegalovirus exposure and HLA in healthy donors. Notes on the study in general: Common viral pathogens (according to a later analysis) appeared linked to several of the most significant clusters. A later analysis linked a missense DCLRE1C variant to TCR beta V- and J-gene trimming. Many donors shared some public TCRs, even though most TCR sequences were rare.

PCR used 60 Vbeta primers and 13 Jbeta primers. As processed by the authors: Some 80 million unique TCR beta chains, 9 million to 11 million shared, were counted in a later analysis. The repertoire was sequenced with immunoSEQ multiplex PCR; TCRdb's copy has only in-frame clones and lacks some. V, J and clone size reflect that table, while D and trimming were determined from the DNA. The table lists 160,000 or so clones, 70% to 80% of them singletons, with 0.95% to 1.1% in the top ten. V is TRBV6-5 and J is TRBJ2-7; 12 bases fit TRBD2. The receptor was derived from a woman between 35 and 50 years old in good health and CMV-seronegative. The sequenced sample consisted of PBMCs. As DNA, the CDR3 is TGTGCCAGCAGTTTGACTAGCGGGAGCTACGAGCAGTACTTC. Its protein product is CASSLTSGSYEQYF.